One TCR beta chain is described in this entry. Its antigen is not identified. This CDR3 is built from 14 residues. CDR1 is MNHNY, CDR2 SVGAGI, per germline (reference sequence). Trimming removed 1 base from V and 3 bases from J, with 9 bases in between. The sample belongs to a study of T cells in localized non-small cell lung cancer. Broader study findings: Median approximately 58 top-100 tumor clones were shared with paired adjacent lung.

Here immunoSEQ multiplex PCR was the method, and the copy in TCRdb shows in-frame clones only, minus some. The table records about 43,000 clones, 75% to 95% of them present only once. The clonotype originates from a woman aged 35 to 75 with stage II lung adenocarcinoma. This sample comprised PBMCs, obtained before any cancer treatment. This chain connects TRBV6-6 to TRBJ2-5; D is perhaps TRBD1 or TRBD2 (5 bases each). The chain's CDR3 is CASSYFGGEETQYF. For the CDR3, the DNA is TGTGCCAGCAGTTACTTTGGGGGAGAAGAGACCCAGTACTTC.